These 21 T cell receptor beta chains share one sample of origin, sequenced in a study of beta chain features in type 1 diabetes. Every isolated RNA sample was fully reverse transcribed, so sequencing captured expressed TCRB transcripts. The protocol was immunoSEQ multiplex PCR, while the TCRdb copy is restricted to in-frame clones and leaves out a portion. This table holds 350,000 to 450,000 clones, approximately 15% found once. Material for sequencing was naive CD4+ T cells from blood. All receptors derive from a man in his thirties or forties in good health.

This clone was detected only a few times. The gene calls are TRBV29-1 and TRBJ2-5, with D possibly matching TRBD1 (7 bases). CDR1 and CDR2 from the germline V gene are SQVTM and ANQGSEA. The V gene lost 2 bases and the J gene lost 2 bases, with 9 bases spanning the gap. This CDR3 spans 13 amino acids. CDR3 DNA sequence: TGCAGCGTTGAACCAGGGGGGCAAGAGACCCAGTACTTC. Protein: CSVEPGGQETQYF.

This clone was seen only a few times. This chain connects TRBV7-2 to TRBJ1-6; D may be TRBD1 (6 bases). In germline, CDR1 is SGHTA, CDR2 FQGNSA. The CDR3 runs 18 residues. Trimming stripped 5 bases from V and 8 bases from J, with 25 bases between. CDR3 DNA sequence: TGTGCCAGCAGCCCCCAGATTTCATTACAGGGTCGTTATTCACCCCTCCACTTT. Protein sequence: CASSPQISLQGRYSPLHF.

The genes are TRBV7-9 and TRBJ1-1; no definite D call. The germline V and J ends were trimmed by 5 bases and 0 bases, with 10 bases remaining between them. This CDR3 spans 14 amino acids. Germline V gene sequence: CDR1 SEHNR, CDR2 FQNEAQ (reference sequence). DNA of the CDR3: TGTGCCAGCAGCCATCAAACAATGAACACTGAAGCTTTCTTT. Protein: CASSHQTMNTEAFF.

In its sample, this clone was seen a few times. This chain joins TRBV4-1 and TRBJ2-2, with D hard to call. The ends were cut back, 0 bases at V and 5 bases at J, with 10 bases in the middle. The CDR3 has 15 residues. CDR1 is MGHRA, CDR2 YSYEKL, per germline. The CDR3 is CASSQDWDRTGELFF. The CDR3 bases are TGCGCCAGCAGCCAAGATTGGGATAGGACCGGGGAGCTGTTTTTT.

The J gene is TRBJ1-1, the V gene TRBV27; 11 bases align to TRBD1. The CDR3 length is 16 residues. Germline-derived CDR1 and CDR2 are MNHEY and SMNVEV (reference sequence). With 5 bases clipped from V and 1 base from J, the junction kept 6 bases outside the gene matches. The CDR3 loop reads CASSADRGLGNTEAFF. The CDR3, as DNA: TGTGCCAGCAGTGCGGACAGGGGGCTGGGGAACACTGAAGCTTTCTTT.

This clone was detected a few times. Here the CDR3 reads CASSLFPIGSGNSPLHF. In DNA, the CDR3 is TGTGCCAGCAGCCTATTTCCCATCGGATCGGGTAATTCACCCCTCCACTTT. This chain links TRBV14 with TRBJ1-6; no reliable D call. CDR1 and CDR2 (germline): SGHDN, FVKESK. Trimming stripped 4 bases from V and 6 bases from J, with 19 bases between. CDR3 length equals 17 residues.

This clone has a handful of counts. The chain recombines TRBV7-2 with TRBJ2-2, with TRBD2 matching over 12 bases. Germline values: CDR1 SGHTA, CDR2 FQGNSA. The CDR3 has 15 residues. V lost 5 bases, J lost 6 bases, and 4 bases stayed unmatched. The CDR3 reads CASSRLAGVPGELFF. The CDR3 DNA follows: TGTGCCAGCAGCCGACTAGCGGGAGTTCCCGGGGAGCTGTTTTTT.

This clone was recorded many times. V usage is TRBV13 and J usage is TRBJ1-2; TRBD1 agrees at 8 bases. V trimming: 6 bases; J trimming: 2 bases; junction bases outside the gene matches: 5. Germline assignment: CDR1 PRHDT and CDR2 FYEKMQ (reference sequence). This CDR3 is built from 14 residues. The CDR3 reads CASRRQGTNYGYTF. The CDR3 nucleotides read TGTGCCAGCAGACGACAGGGGACCAACTATGGCTACACCTTC.

The V and J genes are TRBV29-1 and TRBJ2-5; 7 bases line up with TRBD2. The CDR3 runs to 14 residues. Germline CDR1 SQVTM, CDR2 ANQGSEA. J gave up 5 bases and V 3 bases, and 9 bases lay outside the gene matches. CDR3 sequence reads: CSVDVAGVSETQYF. DNA for the CDR3: TGCAGCGTTGATGTTGCGGGAGTCTCTGAGACCCAGTACTTC.

The chain joins TRBV15 to TRBJ2-1, with D uncertain. CDR1 and CDR2 (germline): LNHNV, YYDKDF (reference sequence). Trimming removed 1 base from V and 8 bases from J, with 9 bases in between. The CDR3 extends over 13 amino acids. CDR3 loop: CATSRAPKDEQFF. CDR3 in DNA: TGTGCCACCAGCAGAGCCCCTAAGGATGAGCAGTTCTTC. Supplemented by reference TRBV15 and TRBJ2-1, the full variable domain reads DAMVIQNPRYQVTQFGKPVTLSCSQTLNHNVMYWYQQKSSQAPKLLFHYYDKDFNNEADTPDNFQSRRPNTSFCFLDIRSPGLGDTAMYLCATSRAPKDEQFFGPGTRLTVL.

The chain joins TRBV29-1 to TRBJ1-1; D gene unclear. The CDR3 contains 15 residues. Germline V gene data show CDR1 as SQVTM and CDR2 as ANQGSEA. V was pared by 4 bases and J by 8 bases, with 23 bases between. CDR3 in DNA: TGCAGCGTTGTGGACGGGTTACCGTACCACTTGGAAGCTTTCTTT. Amino acid sequence: CSVVDGLPYHLEAFF.

This clone was counted between two and nine times. The CDR3 spells CASSLAGQLNTEAFF. CDR3 DNA sequence: TGTGCCAGCAGCTTAGCTGGCCAGTTGAACACTGAAGCTTTCTTT. This sequence joins TRBV7-2 and TRBJ1-1; D unclear. This CDR3 spans 15 amino acids. From germline, CDR1 is SGHTA and CDR2 FQGNSA. Trimming shortened V by 0 bases and J by 0 bases, and 8 bases separated the two germline ends.

The chain combines TRBV7-9 with TRBJ2-1, with 12 bases matching TRBD2. The V and J ends lost 0 bases and 10 bases, in that order; junction bases with no gene match: 10. Germline V gene lookup returns CDR1 SEHNR and CDR2 FQNEAQ (reference sequence). The CDR3 is 17 residues long. The CDR3 here is CASSLAQWTSGTEEQFF. CDR3 in DNA: TGTGCCAGCAGCTTAGCCCAGTGGACTAGCGGGACTGAGGAGCAGTTCTTC.

The table lists this clone with a few counts. The rearrangement joins TRBV25-1 to TRBJ2-1, with 14 positions matching TRBD2. With 5 bases clipped from V and 6 bases from J, the junction kept 6 bases outside the gene matches. Looked up from germline, CDR1 is MGHDK and CDR2 is SYGVNS. The CDR3 has 16 residues. CDR3 region: CASSPYGLAGGNEQFF. As DNA, the CDR3 is TGTGCCAGCAGTCCATATGGACTAGCGGGAGGCAATGAGCAGTTCTTC.

The V and J genes are TRBV20-1 and TRBJ2-3, with TRBD2 matching 7 bases. Germline values: CDR1 DFQATT, CDR2 SNEGSKA (reference sequence). This CDR3 contains 11 residues. CDR3 nucleotides: TGCAGCCGGGGGGTCGGAGATACGCAGTATTTT. Amino acids: CSRGVGDTQYF.

This clone was observed a handful of times. The rearrangement joins TRBV30 to TRBJ1-2; 7 bases line up with TRBD1. V dropped 2 bases and J dropped 8; count of bases not matched to a gene: 2. Germline loops: CDR1 GTSNPN, CDR2 SVGIG (reference sequence). The CDR3 length is 11 residues. CDR3 loop: CAWSRQGGYTF. CDR3 in DNA: TGTGCCTGGAGTCGACAGGGCGGCTACACCTTC.

This clone has more than one count but fewer than ten. The rearrangement links TRBV7-8 to TRBJ2-4; tentatively, D is TRBD1 (5 bases). Germline loops: CDR1 SGHVS, CDR2 FQNEAQ. The V and J ends lost 5 bases and 8 bases respectively, with 31 bases between them. The CDR3 sequence is 19 residues long. CDR3 residues: CASSASRAKLLGPQDIQYF. In DNA form, the CDR3 reads TGTGCCAGCAGCGCGAGCAGGGCGAAGTTGCTGGGCCCTCAAGACATTCAGTACTTC.

This clone occurred a few times. The genes are TRBV19 and TRBJ2-4, with a weak D call TRBD1 (6 bases). Germline values: CDR1 LNHDA, CDR2 SQIVND (reference sequence). Trimming removed 3 bases at V and 9 bases at J, with 12 bases between. The length of the CDR3 is 13 residues. DNA for the CDR3: TGTGCCAGTAGTATGGACGGGACAACCATTCAGTACTTC. Protein: CASSMDGTTIQYF.

The rearrangement links TRBV27 to TRBJ2-7, with D possibly TRBD1 on 6 matching bases. V gave up 10 bases and J gave up 5 bases, with 15 bases separating them. The CDR3 extends over 12 amino acids. Looked up from germline, CDR1 is MNHEY and CDR2 is SMNVEV (reference sequence). Written as DNA, the CDR3 is TGTGCCAACACTGACAGGTACAACGAGCAGTACTTC. Translating it yields CANTDRYNEQYF.

The gene calls are TRBV29-1 and TRBJ1-2; TRBD1 matches 7 bases. CDR1 and CDR2 from the germline V gene are SQVTM and ANQGSEA. V lost 7 bases, J lost 7 bases, and 12 bases stayed unmatched. The CDR3 consists of 13 residues. CDR3 DNA sequence: TGCAGCGCCGACCCCCAGGGGGAGGGTGGCTACACCTTC. As protein: CSADPQGEGGYTF.

The chain carries TRBV27 and TRBJ2-7; no clear D. CDR3 size: 12 residues. CDR1 and CDR2 from the germline V gene are MNHEY and SMNVEV (reference sequence). The germline V and J ends were trimmed by 1 base and 3 bases, with 4 bases remaining between them. The CDR3 DNA follows: TGTGCCAGCAGTTTATTTGGCTACGAGCAGTACTTC. Protein sequence: CASSLFGYEQYF.